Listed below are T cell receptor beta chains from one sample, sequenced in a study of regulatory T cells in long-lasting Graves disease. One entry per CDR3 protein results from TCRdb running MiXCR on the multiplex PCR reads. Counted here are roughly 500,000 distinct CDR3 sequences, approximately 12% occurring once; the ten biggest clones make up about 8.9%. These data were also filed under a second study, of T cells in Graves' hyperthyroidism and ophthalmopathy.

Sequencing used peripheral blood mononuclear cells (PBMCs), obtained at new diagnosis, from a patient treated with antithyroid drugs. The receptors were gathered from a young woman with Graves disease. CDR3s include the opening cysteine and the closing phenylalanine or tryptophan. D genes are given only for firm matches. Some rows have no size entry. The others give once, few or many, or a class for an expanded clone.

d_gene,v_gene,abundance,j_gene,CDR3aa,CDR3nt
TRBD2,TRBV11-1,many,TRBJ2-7,CASSSRLAGTYEQYF,TGTGCCAGCAGTTCACGACTAGCGGGAACCTACGAGCAGTACTTC
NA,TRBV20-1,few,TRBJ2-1,CSAWSYNEQFF,TGCAGTGCTTGGAGCTACAATGAGCAGTTCTTC
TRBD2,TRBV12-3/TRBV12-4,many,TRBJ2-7,CASSPTGTSGSRGWYEQYF,TGTGCCAGCAGTCCGACCGGGACTAGCGGGAGCCGGGGCTGGTACGAGCAGTACTTC
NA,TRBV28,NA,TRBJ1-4,CASSFTQARNEKLFF,TGTGCCAGCAGTTTTACGCAAGCCCGAAATGAAAAACTGTTTTTT
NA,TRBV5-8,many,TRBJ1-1,CASSLPDPGRGNTEAFF,TGTGCCAGCAGCCTACCAGACCCCGGGAGGGGTAACACTGAAGCTTTCTTT
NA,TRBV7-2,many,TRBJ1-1,CASSLVDRTEAFF,TGTGCCAGCAGCTTAGTCGACAGGACTGAAGCTTTCTTT
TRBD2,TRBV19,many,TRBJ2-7,CASSPRTSGSYEQYF,TGTGCCAGCAGCCCTCGGACTAGCGGGTCTTACGAGCAGTACTTC
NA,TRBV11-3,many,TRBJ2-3,CASSTTASTDTQYF,TGTGCCAGCAGCACGACTGCCTCCACAGATACGCAGTATTTT
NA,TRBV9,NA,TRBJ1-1,CASSPTGQSTEAFF,TGTGCCAGCAGCCCCACTGGACAATCCACTGAAGCTTTCTTT
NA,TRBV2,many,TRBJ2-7,CASSEQSGDEQYF,TGTGCCAGCAGTGAACAATCAGGGGACGAGCAGTACTTC
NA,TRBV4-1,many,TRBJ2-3,CASSHPRVGTTDTQYF,TGCGCCAGCAGCCATCCGAGGGTAGGGACCACAGATACGCAGTATTTT
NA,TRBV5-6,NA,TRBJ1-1,CASSSTSNTEAFF,TGTGCCAGCAGCAGTACATCGAACACTGAAGCTTTCTTT
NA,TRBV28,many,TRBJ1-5,CASSFPGDTYSNQPQHF,TGTGCCAGCAGTTTCCCCGGGGACACCTATAGCAATCAGCCCCAGCATTTT
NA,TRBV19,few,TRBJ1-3,CASSIVGGSSGNTIYF,TGTGCCAGTAGTATAGTTGGAGGGAGCTCTGGAAACACCATATATTTT
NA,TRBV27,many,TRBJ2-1,CASSPRGTAYNEQFF,TGTGCCAGCAGTCCCCGCGGGACAGCTTACAATGAGCAGTTCTTC
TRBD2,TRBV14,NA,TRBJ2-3,CASSQDWASGRFGTDTQYF,TGTGCCAGCAGCCAAGATTGGGCTAGCGGGAGGTTCGGCACAGATACGCAGTATTTT
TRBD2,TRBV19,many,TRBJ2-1,CASSIPSGSYNEQFF,TGTGCCAGTAGTATTCCTAGCGGGAGTTACAATGAGCAGTTCTTC
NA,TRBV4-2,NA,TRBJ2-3,CASSPDLRADTQYF,TGTGCCAGCAGCCCGGACCTTCGGGCAGATACGCAGTATTTT
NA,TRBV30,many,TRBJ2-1,CAWSGDHEQFF,TGTGCCTGGAGTGGAGACCATGAGCAGTTCTTC
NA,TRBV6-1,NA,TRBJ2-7,CASSGPLEAYEQYF,TGTGCCAGCAGTGGGCCCCTCGAGGCCTACGAGCAGTACTTC
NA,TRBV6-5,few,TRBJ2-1,CASSYHPPKPYNEQFF,TGTGCCAGCAGTTACCACCCACCGAAGCCCTACAATGAGCAGTTCTTC
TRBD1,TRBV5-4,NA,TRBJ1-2,CASSLQGADYGYTF,TGTGCCAGCAGCTTACAGGGGGCGGACTATGGCTACACCTTC
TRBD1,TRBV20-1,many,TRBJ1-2,CSARDGRGSYYGYTF,TGCAGTGCTAGAGATGGCAGGGGGTCTTACTATGGCTACACCTTC
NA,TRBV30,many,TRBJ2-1,CASELAQEQFF,TGTGCCTCGGAACTAGCACAAGAGCAGTTCTTC
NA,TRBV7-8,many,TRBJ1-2,CASSSQSFVKNYGYTF,TGTGCCAGCAGCTCTCAAAGCTTCGTGAAGAACTATGGCTACACCTTC
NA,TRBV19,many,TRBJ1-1,CASIRGTEAFF,TGTGCCAGCATAAGGGGCACTGAAGCTTTCTTT
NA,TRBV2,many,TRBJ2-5,CASSGEETQYF,TGTGCCAGCAGTGGGGAAGAGACCCAGTACTTC
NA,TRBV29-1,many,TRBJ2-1,CSVHRNNEQFF,TGCAGCGTTCACCGAAACAATGAGCAGTTCTTC
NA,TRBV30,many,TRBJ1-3,CAWRDWSDSGNTIYF,TGTGCCTGGAGGGACTGGTCGGACTCTGGAAACACCATATATTTT
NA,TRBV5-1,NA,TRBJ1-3,CASSLDGLTGNTIYF,TGCGCCAGCAGCTTAGATGGGCTAACTGGAAACACCATATATTTT
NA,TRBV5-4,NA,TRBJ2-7,CASSLARASSYEQYF,TGTGCCAGCAGCTTGGCTAGGGCGAGCTCCTACGAGCAGTACTTC
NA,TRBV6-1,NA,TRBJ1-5,CASSVDPLAYQPQHF,TGTGCCAGCAGTGTTGACCCCCTCGCTTATCAGCCCCAGCATTTT
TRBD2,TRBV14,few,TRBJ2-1,CASSQKRDLISYNEQFF,TGTGCCAGCAGCCAGAAGCGGGACCTTATCTCCTACAATGAGCAGTTCTTC
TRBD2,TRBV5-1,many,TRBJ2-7,CASSFKLAGAYEQYF,TGCGCCAGCAGCTTCAAACTAGCGGGAGCCTACGAGCAGTACTTC
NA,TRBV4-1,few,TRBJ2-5,CASSPRAGTGETQYF,TGCGCCAGCAGCCCTCGGGCAGGAACAGGGGAGACCCAGTACTTC
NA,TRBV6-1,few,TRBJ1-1,CASRSALNTEAFF,TGTGCCAGCAGAAGCGCCCTGAACACTGAAGCTTTCTTT
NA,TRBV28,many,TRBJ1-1,CASSSTGYRGGTEAFF,TGTGCCAGCAGTTCCACGGGATATAGGGGGGGCACTGAAGCTTTCTTT
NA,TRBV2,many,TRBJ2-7,CASREPPSYEQYF,TGTGCCAGCAGAGAACCCCCTAGCTACGAGCAGTACTTC
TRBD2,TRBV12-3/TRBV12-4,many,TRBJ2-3,CASSLAGRRESTDTQYF,TGTGCCAGCAGTTTAGCGGGGCGGCGGGAGTCGACAGATACGCAGTATTTT
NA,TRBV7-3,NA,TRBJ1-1,CASSFGAGGPEAFF,TGTGCCAGCAGCTTTGGCGCTGGGGGGCCTGAAGCTTTCTTT
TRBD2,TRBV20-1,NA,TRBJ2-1,CSARLAGVSEQFF,TGCAGTGCTAGGCTAGCGGGAGTTTCGGAGCAGTTCTTC
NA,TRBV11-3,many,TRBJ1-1,CASSLDDIKAFF,TGTGCCAGCAGCTTAGATGACATAAAAGCTTTCTTT
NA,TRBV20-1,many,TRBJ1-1,CSARGTAGTNTEAFF,TGCAGTGCTAGAGGAACGGCCGGGACTAACACTGAAGCTTTCTTT